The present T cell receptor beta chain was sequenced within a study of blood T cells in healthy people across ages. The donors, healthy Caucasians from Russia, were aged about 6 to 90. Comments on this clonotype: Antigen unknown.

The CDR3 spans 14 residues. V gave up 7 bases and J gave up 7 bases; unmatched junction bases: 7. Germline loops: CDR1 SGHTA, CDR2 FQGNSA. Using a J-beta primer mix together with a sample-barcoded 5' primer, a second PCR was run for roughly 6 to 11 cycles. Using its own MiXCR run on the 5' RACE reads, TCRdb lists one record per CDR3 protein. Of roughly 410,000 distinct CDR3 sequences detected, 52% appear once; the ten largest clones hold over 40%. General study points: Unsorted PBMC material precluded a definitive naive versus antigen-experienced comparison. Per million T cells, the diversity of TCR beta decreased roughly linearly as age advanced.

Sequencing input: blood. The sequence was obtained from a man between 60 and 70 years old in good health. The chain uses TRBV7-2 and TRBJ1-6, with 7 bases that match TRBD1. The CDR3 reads CASTETGRNSPLHF. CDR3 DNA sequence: TGTGCCAGCACCGAGACAGGGCGGAATTCACCCCTCCACTTT. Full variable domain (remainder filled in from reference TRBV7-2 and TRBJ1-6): GAGVSQSPSNKVTEKGKDVELRCDPISGHTALYWYRQSLGQGLEFLIYFQGNSAPDKSGLPSDRFSAERTGGSVSTLTIQRTQQEDSAVYLCASTETGRNSPLHFGNGTRLTVT.